The TCR beta chain described here comes from a study of PD-1 blockade in classical Hodgkin lymphoma. On this clone: The antigen is not known.

Study results and caveats: Causes of the repertoire differences remain undefined, possibly disease activity or prior therapy.

Here immunoSEQ multiplex PCR was the method, and the copy in TCRdb shows in-frame clones only, minus some. The sample yields about 27,000 clones, 70% to 90% seen once. V was trimmed by 0 bases and J by 6 bases, leaving 4 bases between them. The germline CDR1 and CDR2 sequences are PRHDT and FYEKMQ (reference sequence). This CDR3 comprises 12 residues. All trial patients relapsed after autologous stem cell transplantation. Thawed PBMCs were the source of CD8+ T cells, obtained through magnetic negative selection. The sample consisted of CD8+ T cells from blood, taken at baseline. The genes are TRBV13 and TRBJ2-3; no clear D gene. This TCR came from a human donor with classical Hodgkin lymphoma. The CDR3 sequence: CASSLGGDTQYF. The CDR3, as DNA: TGTGCCAGCAGCTTAGGCGGTGATACGCAGTATTTT.